These 9 T cell receptor beta chains were all obtained from the same sample, sequenced in a study of blood T cell repertoires in COVID-19. TCRdb's table, derived via immunoSEQ multiplex PCR, lists solely in-frame clones and lacks some. The data show 370,000 or so clones, 80% to 90% seen once. The sample consisted of PBMCs or T cells enriched from blood (not recorded which). The origin of the receptors is a young man who had recovered from COVID-19.

A few counts support this clone. The rearrangement joins TRBV6-5 to TRBJ1-3, with D maybe TRBD1 (5 bases). CDR3 length: 15 amino acids. Germline loops: CDR1 MNHEY, CDR2 SVGAGI. The germline V and J ends were trimmed by 1 base and 0 bases, with 7 bases remaining between them. DNA for the CDR3: TGTGCCAGCAGTTACTTTGGACACTCTGGAAACACCATATATTTT. Translated: CASSYFGHSGNTIYF.

The genes are TRBV19 and TRBJ1-2, with TRBD1 matching over 8 bases. Germline CDR1 reads LNHDA; CDR2 reads SQIVND (reference sequence). J gave up 0 bases and V 6 bases, and 6 bases lay outside the gene matches. This CDR3 is 15 amino acids long. CDR3 sequence reads: CASRQGDLSNYGYTF. The CDR3 DNA reads TGTGCCAGTAGACAGGGGGATTTGTCTAACTATGGCTACACCTTC.

The rearrangement links TRBV19 to TRBJ1-5, with D tentatively TRBD1 (5 bases). Germline lookup yields CDR1 LNHDA and CDR2 SQIVND (reference sequence). The CDR3 sequence is 11 residues long. Trimming shortened V by 8 bases and J by 11 bases, and 13 bases separated the two germline ends. CDR3 loop: CASAGGGAQHF. The DNA for the CDR3 is TGTGCCAGTGCCGGGGGTGGGGCCCAGCATTTT. Full variable domain (outside the CDR3, taken from reference TRBV19 and TRBJ1-5): DGGITQSPKYLFRKEGQNVTLSCEQNLNHDAMYWYRQDPGQGLRLIYYSQIVNDFQKGDIAEGYSVSREKKESFPLTVTSAQKNPTAFYLCASAGGGAQHFGDGTRLSIL.

CDR3 region: CASSAGGREKNIQYF. CDR3 bases: TGTGCCAGCAGCGCAGGCGGGAGGGAAAAAAACATTCAGTACTTC. The V gene is TRBV9, the J gene TRBJ2-4; 9 nucleotides align to TRBD2. In germline, CDR1 is SGDLS, CDR2 YYNGEE. With V trimmed by 3 bases and J by 4 bases, 5 bases remained unmatched. The CDR3 is 15 amino acids.

The V call is TRBV5-4, the J call TRBJ2-2, with D perhaps TRBD1 (6 bases). From germline, CDR1 is SGHNT and CDR2 YYREEE (reference sequence). The V end was cut by 4 bases, the J end by 1 base, with 11 bases between. This CDR3 region has 15 residues. CDR3 region: CASSTPTGNTGELFF. CDR3 sequence (DNA): TGTGCCAGCAGCACCCCGACAGGGAACACCGGGGAGCTGTTTTTT.

Note on this clone: The sample carries other DNA sequences with the same CDR3. The DNA of the CDR3 is TGTGCCAGCAGCGTGGGGGCGGGCGCCTACAATGAGCAGTTCTTC. It is translated as CASSVGAGAYNEQFF. This sequence joins TRBV3-1 (or the pseudogene TRBV3-2) and TRBJ2-1, with D maybe TRBD1 (6 bases). This CDR3 is built from 15 residues. Germline V gives CDR1 LGHDT, CDR2 YNNKEL (reference sequence). Trimming cost V 5 bases and J 2 bases, with 13 bases left between them.

The chain is built from TRBV6-5 and TRBJ1-4; 7 bases map to TRBD1. Germline V CDR1 and CDR2: MNHEY, SVGAGI. The CDR3 extends over 15 amino acids. V lost 2 bases to trimming and J lost 2 bases; unmatched junction nucleotides: 2. CDR3 in DNA: TGTGCCAGCAGTTACGACAGGGTCACTAATGAAAAACTGTTTTTT. Its protein is CASSYDRVTNEKLFF.

V and J are TRBV5-1 and TRBJ1-2; 8 bases are a match to TRBD1. The CDR3 length is 15 residues. Germline V gene sequence: CDR1 SGHRS, CDR2 YFSETQ. V was pared by 2 bases and J by 8 bases, with 11 bases of the junction left unmatched. The CDR3 reads CASSFDRGNSNGYTF. The CDR3 region has the DNA TGCGCCAGCAGCTTTGACAGGGGTAATTCAAACGGCTACACCTTC. The full variable domain, with the rest looked up from reference TRBV5-1 and TRBJ1-2, is KAGVTQTPRYLIKTRGQQVTLSCSPISGHRSVSWYQQTPGQGLQFLFEYFSETQRNKGNFPGRFSGRQFSNSRSEMNVSTLELGDSALYLCASSFDRGNSNGYTFGSGTRLTVV.

V is TRBV18 and J is TRBJ2-1; 9 nucleotides agree with TRBD2. Germline-derived CDR1 and CDR2 are KGHSH and LQKENI. The CDR3 extends over 17 amino acids. Trimming removed 6 bases from V and 1 base from J; junction bases left unmatched: 10. The CDR3 DNA is TGTGCCAGCTCGCAAAAAGCGGGGGGCATTTCCTACAATGAGCAGTTCTTC. It yields the protein CASSQKAGGISYNEQFF.